The source of this T cell receptor (beta chain) is a study of cytomegalovirus exposure and HLA in healthy donors. Notes on the study in general: Most CMV-associated TCR beta chains were later found to appear HLA-restricted. From TCR beta sequences, most subjects' HLA-A and HLA-B alleles were reportedly predicted accurately. Approximately 18,000 TCR beta sequences were associated with HLA alleles at 0.05 false discovery rate in a later analysis. V- and J-gene trimming of TCR beta was linked (in a later analysis) to a missense DCLRE1C variant.

With regard to this clone: The target antigen is unknown.

The PCR contained 60 Vbeta and 13 Jbeta primers. Data came from immunoSEQ multiplex PCR; TCRdb stores just in-frame clones and leaves some out. The sample records roughly 130,000 clones, less than 85% being singletons. Sequencing was performed on PBMCs. This clonotype originated in a male donor in good health and CMV-seronegative.

The CDR3 region has the DNA TGTGCCAGCAGTTTATCGACGGCAGGGGGCTGGGGCACCGGGGAGCTGTTTTTT. It specifies CASSLSTAGGWGTGELFF. The chain employs TRBV27 and TRBJ2-2; TRBD1 agrees at 8 bases. The CDR3 loop spans 18 amino acids. Per the germline V gene, CDR1 is MNHEY and CDR2 is SMNVEV (reference sequence). V lost 0 bases, J lost 4 bases, and 10 bases stayed unmatched.